The source of this T cell receptor beta chain is a study of T cells in localized non-small cell lung cancer. Study observations and caveats: Median around 56 top-100 tumor clones were shared with paired adjacent lung. The study linked higher blood T cell density to longer overall survival. Owing to sequencing of a solitary tumor region, heterogeneity cannot be discounted. Uninvolved adjacent lung showed the highest T cell clonality, exceeding tumor.

The data were produced by immunoSEQ multiplex PCR, yet TCRdb's version contains in-frame clones alone and is incomplete. The sample includes around 34,000 clones, 93% seen only once; the top ten take roughly 8.2%. On this clone: Its antigen is unidentified.

V lost 2 bases, J lost 4 bases, and 11 bases lay in between. Germline values: CDR1 KGHSH, CDR2 LQKENI. The CDR3 is made up of 14 amino acids. This receptor was obtained from a female donor older than 55 with stage I lung adenocarcinoma. The genes are TRBV18 and TRBJ2-5; perhaps D is TRBD1 or TRBD2 (6 bases each). Sequencing used peripheral blood, obtained before any cancer treatment. DNA for the CDR3: TGTGCCAGCTCACCAGGGGGGCGTGTAGAGACCCAGTACTTC. Translated: CASSPGGRVETQYF.